A single T cell receptor (beta chain) is shown here with its context. The record originates from a study of blood T cell repertoires in COVID-19. Across the study: The study drew acute and convalescent COVID-19 samples from the United States, Italy and Spain. Nucleic acid was either cDNA or gDNA, and it came from T cells, B-cell-depleted T cells, or PBMCs.

Authors' processing steps: Amplified reference gene primers provided the basis for estimating nucleated cell counts. Sequenced by immunoSEQ multiplex PCR; TCRdb stores in-frame clones only, minus some. The D gene and trimming were derived from the DNA, and the V and J assignments and clone size from that table. The sample consists of roughly 99,000 clones, almost 85% of them appearing once. The V end lost 1 base, the J end lost 5 bases, and 8 bases lay between the germline ends. The germline CDR1 and CDR2 sequences are KGHSH and LQKENI. The CDR3 is 13 amino acids. This TCR was sampled from a human donor in a cohort sampled during active COVID-19. The chain combines TRBV18 with TRBJ1-1, with D possibly being TRBD1 (6 bases). Sequencing was performed on peripheral blood. The CDR3 DNA reads TGTGCCAGCTCACCACGCCAGGGGACTGAAGCTTTCTTT. Its translation: CASSPRQGTEAFF.